A single sample gave rise to the 8 T cell receptor beta chains below, sequenced in a study of technical replicates of blood from a handful of donors. Data came from immunoSEQ multiplex PCR; TCRdb stores just in-frame clones and leaves some out. The sample carries 75,000 to 85,000 clones, approximately 94% recorded once. What was sequenced was T cells isolated from PBMCs. Receptors were obtained from a human donor in good health.

The gene calls are TRBV9 and TRBJ2-7; TRBD1 is a possible D gene (5 bases). From germline, CDR1 is SGDLS and CDR2 YYNGEE. The V end lost 3 bases, the J end lost 4 bases, and 14 bases lay between the germline ends. This CDR3 has 14 amino acids. CDR3 bases: TGTGCCAGCAGCGCAGGGCTGCTGGGTTACGAGCAGTACTTC. Translated: CASSAGLLGYEQYF.

V and J are TRBV6-1 and TRBJ2-3, with D maybe TRBD2 (5 bases). Trimming shortened V by 1 base and J by 4 bases, and 15 bases separated the two germline ends. Germline CDR1 and CDR2: MNHNS and SASEGT. This CDR3 is built from 16 residues. The CDR3 reads CASSEDRERQADTQYF. The CDR3 region has the DNA TGTGCCAGCAGTGAAGATCGGGAAAGGCAGGCAGATACGCAGTATTTT.

The V and J genes are TRBV19 and TRBJ2-7, with 15 bases aligning to TRBD2. V dropped 5 bases and J dropped 2; count of bases not matched to a gene: 1. The CDR3 totals 15 residues. Looked up from germline, CDR1 is LNHDA and CDR2 is SQIVND (reference sequence). The CDR3 loop reads CASSWTSGRAYEQYF. CDR3 DNA: TGTGCCAGTAGTTGGACTAGCGGGAGGGCCTACGAGCAGTACTTC.

The chain combines TRBV5-6 with TRBJ1-3; 8 nucleotides match TRBD1. The J segment lost 0 bases and the V segment lost 4 bases, leaving 6 bases of the junction unmatched. The CDR3 has 16 residues. Per the germline V gene, CDR1 is SGHDT and CDR2 is YYEEEE. CDR3 protein: CASSPGTGRSGNTIYF. CDR3 in DNA: TGTGCCAGCAGCCCCGGGACAGGACGCTCTGGAAACACCATATATTTT.

The chain carries TRBV10-3 and TRBJ2-1, with 11 positions matching TRBD2. The germline gives CDR1 ENHRY, CDR2 SYGVKD. V lost 5 bases and J lost 12; bases outside the gene matches: 18. This CDR3 has 17 residues. CDR3 DNA: TGTGCCATCAGTTACTACCCGGGACTAGCGGAACCAATGAGGCAGTTCTTC. It specifies CAISYYPGLAEPMRQFF.

This chain's CDR3 is CASVPLQGFYGYTF. The CDR3, as DNA: TGTGCCAGCGTCCCACTACAGGGATTCTATGGCTACACCTTC. The gene calls are TRBV7-9 and TRBJ1-2; possible D gene TRBD1, 6 bases. The CDR3 sequence is 14 residues long. The germline gives CDR1 SEHNR, CDR2 FQNEAQ (reference sequence). Trimming stripped 8 bases from V and 4 bases from J, with 17 bases between. Together with reference TRBV7-9 and TRBJ1-2, the CDR3 gives the full variable domain: DTGVSQNPRHKITKRGQNVTFRCDPISEHNRLYWYRQTLGQGPEFLTYFQNEAQLEKSRLLSDRFSAERPKGSFSTLEIQRTEQGDSAMYLCASVPLQGFYGYTFGSGTRLTVV.

This chain uses TRBV6-5 with TRBJ2-7; TRBD2 aligns across 11 bases. The CDR3 covers 16 residues. The germline gives CDR1 MNHEY, CDR2 SVGAGI. V shed 2 bases, J shed 6 bases, and the junction held 9 bases outside the gene matches. CDR3 sequence: CASSYQPPLAGGEQYF. In DNA form, the CDR3 reads TGTGCCAGCAGTTACCAACCTCCTCTAGCGGGAGGCGAGCAGTACTTC.

This chain joins TRBV2 and TRBJ2-7; 9 nucleotides match TRBD2. The CDR3 runs to 15 residues. Per germline, CDR1 SNHLY and CDR2 FYNNEI. V gave up 4 bases and J gave up 2 bases; unmatched junction bases: 6. The CDR3 region has the DNA TGTGCCAGCAGTGTAAGTAGCGGGAGCCCCTACGAGCAGTACTTC. Translated: CASSVSSGSPYEQYF.